These 29 T cell receptor beta chains were sequenced from one sample in a study of T-cell memory formation after mild COVID-19. TCRdb recomputed calls from the 5' RACE reads with MiXCR, one row per CDR3 protein. Of around 150,000 distinct CDR3 sequences in the sample, approximately 14% were seen once. Sequences were obtained from PBMCs or a T cell subset sorted from them (not recorded which). These receptors originate from an adult woman who had mild COVID-19 (a few samples of this study predate the infection). Cell type and time point are not known.

This chain links TRBV6-5 with TRBJ2-1; unclear D gene. The CDR3 covers 15 residues. V lost 6 bases to trimming and J lost 0 bases, with 12 bases between them. Per germline, CDR1 MNHEY and CDR2 SVGAGI. The CDR3 region is CASSQTINSYNEQFF. In DNA, the CDR3 is TGTGCCAGCAGCCAGACCATTAACTCCTACAATGAGCAGTTCTTC.

The rearrangement links TRBV7-9 to TRBJ2-1; 8 bases fit TRBD2. The CDR3 extends over 17 amino acids. The germline gives CDR1 SEHNR, CDR2 FQNEAQ (reference sequence). J was trimmed by 1 base and V by 6 bases; bases with no gene match: 11. Here the CDR3 reads CASSANTGTRSYNEQFF. CDR3 DNA sequence: TGTGCCAGCAGTGCGAACACCGGGACTAGGTCCTACAATGAGCAGTTCTTC.

The J gene is TRBJ2-7, the V gene TRBV6-6; D not resolved. Germline V lookup: CDR1 MNHNY, CDR2 SVGAGI (reference sequence). The germline V and J ends were trimmed by 2 bases and 6 bases, with 14 bases remaining between them. The CDR3 covers 14 residues. The CDR3 region has the DNA TGTGCCAGCAGTTACCAGACCCCCGGCCCCGAGCAGTACTTC. The encoded protein is CASSYQTPGPEQYF.

The genes are TRBV4-1 and TRBJ2-5, with TRBD2 identical over 10 bases. This CDR3 has 16 residues. V was pared by 7 bases and J by 5 bases, with 13 bases of the junction left unmatched. CDR1 and CDR2 (germline): MGHRA, YSYEKL. The CDR3 sequence: CASTTQAWTSGETQYF. DNA of the CDR3: TGCGCCAGCACCACCCAAGCCTGGACTAGCGGTGAGACCCAGTACTTC.

The chain is built from TRBV5-1 and TRBJ2-3, with TRBD2 as a possible D gene (6 bases). This CDR3 contains 15 residues. Germline assignment: CDR1 SGHRS and CDR2 YFSETQ. Trimming cost V 4 bases and J 1 base, with 13 bases left between them. The CDR3 bases are TGCGCCAGCAGCCCCATGGAGCGGGGCACAGATACGCAGTATTTT. As protein: CASSPMERGTDTQYF.

This clonotype was observed a few times. This chain joins TRBV24-1 and TRBJ1-5; D not certain. Trimming shortened V by 5 bases and J by 0 bases, and 10 bases separated the two germline ends. Germline CDR1 is KGHDR and CDR2 is SFDVKD. This CDR3 contains 15 residues. CDR3 in amino acids: CATSVWADSNQPQHF. The CDR3 coding sequence is TGTGCCACCAGTGTATGGGCAGATAGCAATCAGCCCCAGCATTTT.

J is TRBJ1-1 and V is TRBV7-3, with D maybe TRBD1 (6 bases). Germline V lookup: CDR1 SGHTA, CDR2 FQGTGA. Trimming removed 1 base from V and 8 bases from J, with 14 bases in between. The length of the CDR3 is 14 residues. CDR3 sequence reads: CASSLRGGGPEAFF. The DNA of the CDR3 is TGTGCCAGCAGCTTAAGGGGCGGGGGGCCCGAAGCTTTCTTT. Drawing the rest from reference TRBV7-3 and TRBJ1-1, the complete variable domain is GAGVSQTPSNKVTEKGKYVELRCDPISGHTALYWYRQSLGQGPEFLIYFQGTGAADDSGLPNDRFFAVRPEGSVSTLKIQRTERGDSAVYLCASSLRGGGPEAFFGQGTRLTVV.

This clonotype was counted ten times or more. The chain carries TRBV7-9 and TRBJ1-1; D is unresolved. The CDR3 has 16 amino acids. V was clipped by 5 bases and J by 4 bases, with 20 bases between them. Germline assignment: CDR1 SEHNR and CDR2 FQNEAQ (reference sequence). The CDR3 coding sequence is TGTGCCAGCAGCCCTCGGTTGGCAGGAGGAGTCACTGAAGCTTTCTTT. This codes for CASSPRLAGGVTEAFF. Using reference TRBV7-9 and TRBJ1-1 for the parts outside the CDR3, the full variable domain is DTGVSQNPRHKITKRGQNVTFRCDPISEHNRLYWYRQTLGQGPEFLTYFQNEAQLEKSRLLSDRFSAERPKGSFSTLEIQRTEQGDSAMYLCASSPRLAGGVTEAFFGQGTRLTVV.

The chain employs TRBV9 and TRBJ1-2, with D possibly matching TRBD1 (5 bases). CDR3 length: 15 residues. V shed 0 bases and J shed 2 bases, with 11 bases lying between them. Germline V CDR1 and CDR2: SGDLS, YYNGEE. In nucleotides, the CDR3 is TGTGCCAGCAGCGTAGCGGGACGTGGGAACTATGGCTACACCTTC. Its protein product is CASSVAGRGNYGYTF.

This rearrangement joins TRBV7-2 to TRBJ1-5; D is perhaps TRBD1 (5 bases). Trimming pared 1 base from V and 0 bases from J, leaving 10 bases between. The CDR3 runs to 16 residues. Germline values: CDR1 SGHTA, CDR2 FQGNSA. The CDR3 protein is CASSLGVQGSNQPQHF. For the CDR3, the DNA is TGTGCCAGCAGCTTAGGTGTCCAGGGTAGCAATCAGCCCCAGCATTTT.

The V and J genes are TRBV13 and TRBJ2-7, with TRBD1 identical over 7 bases. With 5 bases clipped from V and 7 bases from J, the junction kept 14 bases outside the gene matches. The CDR3 covers 15 residues. Germline loops: CDR1 PRHDT, CDR2 FYEKMQ (reference sequence). CDR3 protein: CASSEFRTGLLEQYF. CDR3 nucleotides: TGTGCCAGCAGCGAATTTCGGACAGGCCTTTTGGAGCAGTACTTC.

The chain recombines TRBV29-1 with TRBJ2-1; 7 nucleotides match TRBD1. Germline V lookup: CDR1 SQVTM, CDR2 ANQGSEA. V lost 6 bases to trimming and J lost 1 base; unmatched junction nucleotides: 6. This CDR3 has 14 amino acids. This CDR3 reads CSVPTGQSYNEQFF. CDR3 sequence (DNA): TGCAGCGTGCCTACGGGACAGTCCTACAATGAGCAGTTCTTC.

This clonotype has only a few counts. This chain joins TRBV14 and TRBJ2-1, with D perhaps TRBD2 (5 bases). The germline V gene encodes CDR1 SGHDN and CDR2 FVKESK. This CDR3 is built from 17 residues. Trimming pared 1 base from V and 8 bases from J, leaving 21 bases between. The CDR3 DNA follows: TGTGCCAGCAGCCAAGTCCCTAGCAGCGATGCTTTATATGAGCAGTTCTTC. Amino acid sequence: CASSQVPSSDALYEQFF.

Only a few counts were recorded for this clonotype. The rearrangement joins TRBV5-6 to TRBJ2-7; 9 nucleotides align to TRBD1. With 6 bases clipped from V and 7 bases from J, the junction kept 14 bases outside the gene matches. The germline V gene encodes CDR1 SGHDT and CDR2 YYEEEE. This CDR3 spans 15 amino acids. The CDR3 DNA reads TGTGCCAGCAACGGCCGGGACAGGGAGTTGGGGGAGCAGTACTTC. This sequence encodes CASNGRDRELGEQYF.

The chain carries TRBV29-1 and TRBJ2-5; a possible D gene is TRBD1 (6 bases). The germline V gene encodes CDR1 SQVTM and CDR2 ANQGSEA. This CDR3 has 15 residues. The ends were cut back, 7 bases at V and 5 bases at J, with 23 bases in the middle. The CDR3 coding sequence is TGCAGCGCTCGCCGATCTTACAGGGATGGGGAGACCCAGTACTTC. Its translation: CSARRSYRDGETQYF. Full variable domain (remainder filled in from reference TRBV29-1 and TRBJ2-5): SAVISQKPSRDICQRGTSLTIQCQVDSQVTMMFWYRQQPGQSLTLIATANQGSEATYESGFVIDKFPISRPNLTFSTLTVSNMSPEDSSIYLCSARRSYRDGETQYFGPGTRLLVL.

This clonotype was picked up one time. The CDR3 bases are TGTGCCAGCAGCGCTCAGGGCTCTGGGGCCAACGTCCTGACTTTC. Its translation: CASSAQGSGANVLTF. J is TRBJ2-6 and V is TRBV9; possible D gene TRBD1, 5 bases. The CDR3 contains 15 residues. The ends were cut back, 3 bases at V and 0 bases at J, with 7 bases in the middle. Looked up from germline, CDR1 is SGDLS and CDR2 is YYNGEE.

This clonotype was found many times. This chain uses TRBV5-1 with TRBJ2-5; D is ambiguous. The CDR3 loop spans 16 amino acids. CDR1 and CDR2 (germline): SGHRS, YFSETQ. V dropped 4 bases and J dropped 2 bases, with 18 bases sitting between them. The CDR3 bases are TGCGCCAGCAGCGATTTTGGCGGAAGTTCGCAAGAGACCCAGTACTTC. Translating gives CASSDFGGSSQETQYF.

This clonotype was detected only a few times. This sequence joins TRBV7-9 and TRBJ2-7; the D is unclear. V was pared by 3 bases and J by 4 bases, with 13 bases between. CDR1 and CDR2 from the germline V gene are SEHNR and FQNEAQ (reference sequence). The CDR3 has 14 residues. The CDR3 sequence is CASSFSGRGYEQYF. CDR3 DNA sequence: TGTGCCAGCAGCTTCTCGGGCAGAGGATACGAGCAGTACTTC.

The chain is built from TRBV12-3 or TRBV12-4 and TRBJ2-5; TRBD2 matches at 9 bases. This CDR3 spans 15 amino acids. Trimming took 3 bases from V and 6 from J; bases not matched to a gene: 8. CDR3: CASSFQAGGPKTQYF. The CDR3 bases are TGTGCCAGCAGTTTCCAAGCGGGGGGCCCCAAGACCCAGTACTTC.

The chain recombines TRBV14 with TRBJ1-2; weak D call: TRBD1 (6 bases). The CDR3 is made up of 14 amino acids. Germline V gene lookup returns CDR1 SGHDN and CDR2 FVKESK. V lost 4 bases to trimming and J lost 6 bases, with 15 bases between them. CDR3 amino acids: CASSLSRGFHGYTF. The CDR3 DNA reads TGTGCCAGCAGCCTCAGCAGGGGTTTTCATGGCTACACCTTC.

The J gene is TRBJ2-3, the V gene TRBV7-8; 10 nucleotides agree with TRBD1. This CDR3 is 14 amino acids long. CDR1 is SGHVS and CDR2 is FQNEAQ in the germline V gene. Trimming removed 5 bases from V and 9 bases from J; junction bases left unmatched: 8. CDR3 in amino acids: CASSMRTGGDTQYF. The CDR3 DNA reads as TGTGCCAGCAGCATGAGGACAGGGGGTGACACGCAGTATTTT.

The genes are TRBV5-1 and TRBJ2-7; D perhaps matches TRBD2 (6 bases). The CDR3 runs to 16 residues. V lost 4 bases, J lost 4 bases, and 21 bases lay in between. Germline V gene sequence: CDR1 SGHRS, CDR2 YFSETQ. CDR3 protein: CASSPAGGVGPYEQYF. For the CDR3, the DNA is TGCGCCAGCAGCCCCGCCGGGGGAGTGGGGCCATACGAGCAGTACTTC.

This clonotype was counted ten times or more. The genes are TRBV4-2 and TRBJ2-5, with D possibly matching TRBD1 (6 bases). The ends were cut back, 6 bases at V and 7 bases at J, with 18 bases in the middle. Germline loops: CDR1 LGHNA, CDR2 YNFKEQ. The CDR3 covers 14 residues. The CDR3 loop reads CASRQDSSYGTQYF. The DNA of the CDR3 is TGTGCCAGCAGACAGGACAGCTCCTACGGGACCCAGTACTTC.

CDR3 sequence: CASSLNAVTGELFF. The CDR3 region has the DNA TGTGCCAGCAGCTTAAACGCGGTCACCGGGGAGCTGTTTTTT. The chain couples TRBV7-3 to TRBJ2-2; no definite D call. Germline V gene data show CDR1 as SGHTA and CDR2 as FQGTGA. This CDR3 contains 14 residues. The V end lost 1 base, the J end lost 4 bases, and 7 bases lay between the germline ends.

The rearrangement uses TRBV19 and TRBJ1-1, with a possible D match to TRBD1 (5 bases). The ends were cut back, 3 bases at V and 5 bases at J, with 13 bases in the middle. Germline V gene sequence: CDR1 LNHDA, CDR2 SQIVND (reference sequence). This CDR3 region has 14 residues. Written as DNA, the CDR3 is TGTGCCAGTAGTATCGCAGGGACGGGGACTGAAGCTTTCTTT. Its protein product is CASSIAGTGTEAFF.

A few counts support this clonotype. V gene TRBV5-5 combines with J gene TRBJ2-2, with 7 bases that match TRBD1. CDR3 length equals 19 residues. CDR1 SGHKS and CDR2 YYEKEE come from the germline V gene (reference sequence). With 4 bases clipped from V and 0 bases from J, the junction kept 15 bases outside the gene matches. The CDR3 here is CASSRTPQETGANTGELFF. DNA for the CDR3: TGTGCCAGCAGCCGGACGCCTCAAGAAACAGGGGCGAACACCGGGGAGCTGTTTTTT.

This chain uses TRBV5-1 with TRBJ2-5; D is uncertain. Germline loops: CDR1 SGHRS, CDR2 YFSETQ. This CDR3 has 16 residues. V dropped 2 bases and J dropped 4 bases, with 18 bases sitting between them. The CDR3 sequence: CASSFTSAVAPETQYF. DNA for the CDR3: TGCGCCAGCAGCTTTACCTCTGCAGTTGCCCCAGAGACCCAGTACTTC. The full variable domain, rest sourced from reference TRBV5-1 and TRBJ2-5, is KAGVTQTPRYLIKTRGQQVTLSCSPISGHRSVSWYQQTPGQGLQFLFEYFSETQRNKGNFPGRFSGRQFSNSRSEMNVSTLELGDSALYLCASSFTSAVAPETQYFGPGTRLLVL.

J is TRBJ1-1 and V is TRBV9; the match to TRBD1 covers 7 bases. The CDR3 runs to 15 residues. J was trimmed by 0 bases and V by 3 bases; bases with no gene match: 5. The germline gives CDR1 SGDLS, CDR2 YYNGEE. The CDR3 nucleotides read TGTGCCAGCAGCGGACGGGACAGCATGAACACTGAAGCTTTCTTT. Encoded protein: CASSGRDSMNTEAFF.

This clonotype was observed a handful of times. V is TRBV15 and J is TRBJ2-3, with D perhaps matching TRBD2 (6 bases). The CDR3 has 16 residues. Germline V gene data show CDR1 as LNHNV and CDR2 as YYDKDF (reference sequence). V gave up 0 bases and J gave up 6 bases, with 16 bases separating them. The CDR3 sequence is CATSREKAGGTDTQYF. In nucleotides, the CDR3 is TGTGCCACCAGCAGAGAAAAAGCGGGTGGAACGGATACGCAGTATTTT.